Shown below are 23 T cell receptor beta chains from a single sample sequenced in a study of T cell changes during pregnancy in multiple sclerosis. Repertoires were generated with immunoSEQ multiplex PCR, while TCRdb's copy carries only in-frame clones and drops some. The sample has 45,000 to 55,000 clones; 88% are singletons. The sequencing here drew on CD4+ T cells from peripheral blood mononuclear cells, taken in the second trimester of pregnancy. The origin of the receptors is a female donor with multiple sclerosis, enrolled in a pregnancy study.

J is TRBJ1-4 and V is TRBV23-1, with 10 nucleotides matching TRBD1. TRBV23-1 is assigned to the ORF class and has an uncertain function. This CDR3 contains 17 residues. V was pared by 2 bases and J by 0 bases, with 3 bases of the junction left unmatched. The CDR3 is CASSQQGQGTTNEKLFF. Written as DNA, the CDR3 is TGCGCCAGCAGTCAACAGGGACAGGGGACAACTAATGAAAAACTGTTTTTT.

This sequence joins TRBV30 and TRBJ2-7; D perhaps matches TRBD1 (5 bases). Trimming left V 0 bases short and J 2 bases short, with 14 bases between. This CDR3 is built from 15 residues. The V gene's germline CDR1 is GTSNPN and CDR2 SVGIG (reference sequence). The CDR3 DNA follows: TGTGCCTGGAGTGTAAAAGGGGTAGAGCCCTACGAGCAGTACTTC. Translating it yields CAWSVKGVEPYEQYF.

The V gene is TRBV28, the J gene TRBJ2-3, with TRBD2 as a possible D gene (6 bases). V dropped 2 bases and J dropped 1 base, with 13 bases sitting between them. Germline lookup yields CDR1 MDHEN and CDR2 SYDVKM. This CDR3 is 16 amino acids long. CDR3: CASSLGRGWRTDTQYF. In DNA, the CDR3 is TGTGCCAGCAGTTTAGGGCGGGGATGGCGCACAGATACGCAGTATTTT.

The chain is built from TRBV19 and TRBJ2-1, with D perhaps matching TRBD1 (6 bases). Trimming cost V 2 bases and J 7 bases, with 18 bases left between them. Germline CDR1 LNHDA, CDR2 SQIVND (reference sequence). This CDR3 region has 16 residues. CDR3 coding DNA: TGTGCCAGTAGTATACAGGCAGGGGCTGTGAGAAATGAGCAGTTCTTC. Encoded protein: CASSIQAGAVRNEQFF.

This chain joins TRBV29-1 and TRBJ1-2; D unresolved. Germline CDR1 reads SQVTM; CDR2 reads ANQGSEA. V was pared by 0 bases and J by 4 bases, with 9 bases between. The CDR3 loop spans 13 amino acids. The CDR3 coding sequence is TGCAGCGTTGAAGAGAAAGCGGGCTATGGCTACACCTTC. It encodes CSVEEKAGYGYTF.

This chain connects TRBV13 to TRBJ1-6; perhaps TRBD1 as D (5 bases). Germline CDR1 and CDR2: PRHDT and FYEKMQ (reference sequence). The CDR3 covers 16 residues. Trimming took off 6 bases at V and 0 bases at J, with 12 bases between the two ends. The CDR3 nucleotides are TGTGCCAGCAGGGTCGACAGCCGCTCCTATAATTCACCCCTCCACTTT. Amino acid sequence: CASRVDSRSYNSPLHF.

In this sample, this clone turned up a few times. V gene TRBV9 combines with J gene TRBJ1-2; D is possibly TRBD1 (6 bases). Between the trimmed V and J ends, which lost 4 bases and 0 bases, there was a span of 19 bases. The CDR3 sequence is 17 residues long. Germline V gene lookup returns CDR1 SGDLS and CDR2 YYNGEE. CDR3 DNA sequence: TGTGCCAGCAGCCAAGACTCGACAGGTCGTCCTAACTATGGCTACACCTTC. Protein sequence: CASSQDSTGRPNYGYTF.

The chain is built from TRBV25-1 and TRBJ2-1; D uncertain. The CDR3 totals 13 residues. V lost 4 bases and J lost 10, with 14 bases in between. Per the germline V gene, CDR1 is MGHDK and CDR2 is SYGVNS. The CDR3 sequence is CASSGYTAREQFF. The CDR3, as DNA: TGTGCCAGCAGTGGATACACCGCCAGGGAGCAGTTCTTC.

The chain is built from TRBV7-2 and TRBJ2-3; D perhaps matches TRBD2 (6 bases). CDR3 length: 15 residues. V lost 3 bases, J lost 11 bases, and 21 bases lay in between. Germline CDR1 SGHTA, CDR2 FQGNSA. CDR3 nucleotides: TGTGCCAGCAGCTTCTCCCAGGGAGCCCAGGAGGGGCAGTATTTT. It specifies CASSFSQGAQEGQYF.

The chain uses TRBV5-1 and TRBJ1-1; D uncertain. Germline V gene data show CDR1 as SGHRS and CDR2 as YFSETQ. The CDR3 has 14 residues. The ends were cut back, 2 bases at V and 6 bases at J, with 14 bases in the middle. In DNA, the CDR3 is TGCGCCAGCAGCTTACCGACCGCTAGCCCTGAAGCTTTCTTT. Amino acid sequence: CASSLPTASPEAFF. Supplemented by reference TRBV5-1 and TRBJ1-1, the full variable domain reads KAGVTQTPRYLIKTRGQQVTLSCSPISGHRSVSWYQQTPGQGLQFLFEYFSETQRNKGNFPGRFSGRQFSNSRSEMNVSTLELGDSALYLCASSLPTASPEAFFGQGTRLTVV.

The chain uses TRBV27 and TRBJ2-1; 10 bases map to TRBD2. V lost 3 bases to trimming and J lost 8 bases; unmatched junction nucleotides: 4. The CDR3 sequence is 14 residues long. Per the germline V gene, CDR1 is MNHEY and CDR2 is SMNVEV (reference sequence). This CDR3 is CASSFGLAGDEQFF. In nucleotides, the CDR3 is TGTGCCAGCAGTTTTGGGCTAGCGGGAGATGAGCAGTTCTTC.

The chain uses TRBV5-1 and TRBJ1-1; 8 bases match TRBD1. Looked up from germline, CDR1 is SGHRS and CDR2 is YFSETQ. Trimming at V came to 2 bases and at J to 3 bases, leaving 6 bases not matched to a gene. This CDR3 has 15 residues. The CDR3 DNA reads TGCGCCAGCAGCTTCCGGACAGGGCATGACACTGAAGCTTTCTTT. It yields the protein CASSFRTGHDTEAFF.

This chain joins TRBV11-2 and TRBJ2-5; D ambiguous. CDR1 and CDR2 from the germline V gene are SGHAT and FQNNGV. Trimming pared 2 bases from V and 5 bases from J, leaving 3 bases between. The CDR3 loop spans 11 amino acids. CDR3 residues: CASSLYETQYF. The CDR3 DNA reads as TGTGCCAGCAGCTTATATGAGACCCAGTACTTC.

This rearrangement joins TRBV28 to TRBJ2-5; 8 bases fit TRBD2. Looked up from germline, CDR1 is MDHEN and CDR2 is SYDVKM. With 7 bases clipped from V and 4 bases from J, the junction kept 11 bases outside the gene matches. The CDR3 sequence is 15 residues long. The CDR3 DNA follows: TGTGCCAGCACCGAGCCCGGGGGGGGCACAGAGACCCAGTACTTC. Translating it yields CASTEPGGGTETQYF.

This chain uses TRBV10-3 with TRBJ2-7; D may be TRBD1 (6 bases). Germline values: CDR1 ENHRY, CDR2 SYGVKD. There are 13 residues in the CDR3. V lost 10 bases, J lost 6 bases, and 19 bases lay in between. Here the CDR3 DNA reads TGTGCCACCCGACAGGAAGGGGGTATCGAGCAGTACTTC. As protein: CATRQEGGIEQYF.

The chain uses TRBV29-1 and TRBJ2-7, with 7 bases identical to TRBD1. The CDR3 spans 12 residues. CDR1 and CDR2 (germline): SQVTM, ANQGSEA. V trimming: 4 bases; J trimming: 5 bases; junction bases outside the gene matches: 5. The DNA for the CDR3 is TGCAGCGTTGGACAGGGTTTCGACGAGCAGTACTTC. Translating gives CSVGQGFDEQYF.

The CDR3 DNA reads as TGTGCCAGCAGCTTAGCCCGGGACAGACACACAGATACGCAGTATTTT. It encodes CASSLARDRHTDTQYF. The chain carries TRBV7-2 and TRBJ2-3; 7 positions match TRBD1. Germline values: CDR1 SGHTA, CDR2 FQGNSA. The CDR3 totals 16 residues. J gave up 2 bases and V 0 bases, and 5 bases lay outside the gene matches.

This sequence joins TRBV28 and TRBJ2-3, with 7 bases fitting TRBD2. Trimming cost V 6 bases and J 1 base; bases outside gene matches: 4. Per the germline V gene, CDR1 is MDHEN and CDR2 is SYDVKM. This CDR3 region has 14 residues. This CDR3 reads CASSGTSGTDTQYF. Here the CDR3 DNA reads TGTGCCAGCAGCGGCACTAGCGGCACAGATACGCAGTATTTT.

The V call is TRBV5-1, the J call TRBJ2-3; a possible D gene is TRBD2 (6 bases). The germline CDR1 and CDR2 sequences are SGHRS and YFSETQ. With 0 bases removed from V and 8 bases from J, the gap between germline ends came to 10 bases. The CDR3 covers 13 residues. As DNA, the CDR3 is TGCGCCAGCAGCTTGGCCCTGGAGGGTACGCAGTATTTT. Protein product: CASSLALEGTQYF.

The chain couples TRBV6-5 to TRBJ1-2, with 7 bases aligning to TRBD1. Germline V gene sequence: CDR1 MNHEY, CDR2 SVGAGI. V was pared by 2 bases and J by 4 bases, with 7 bases of the junction left unmatched. This CDR3 has 15 amino acids. CDR3 nucleotides: TGTGCCAGCAGTTACGTTGGAGGGGGCGGCTATGGCTACACCTTC. This codes for CASSYVGGGGYGYTF.

This clone has a single count. J is TRBJ2-3 and V is TRBV4-1; perhaps TRBD2 as D (6 bases). The CDR3 loop spans 16 amino acids. Germline V gene sequence: CDR1 MGHRA, CDR2 YSYEKL. Trimming took 3 bases from V and 0 from J, leaving 13 bases between them. This CDR3 is CASSQVLARSTDTQYF. The CDR3 region has the DNA TGCGCCAGCAGCCAGGTTCTAGCGAGGAGCACAGATACGCAGTATTTT.

V usage is TRBV4-3 and J usage is TRBJ2-2; 9 nucleotides match TRBD1. This CDR3 is 17 amino acids long. Germline loops: CDR1 LGHNA, CDR2 YSLEER. V lost 4 bases and J lost 3; bases outside the gene matches: 9. The CDR3 is CASSPDRGGSDTGELFF. The CDR3 coding sequence is TGCGCCAGCAGCCCGGACAGGGGCGGGAGTGACACCGGGGAGCTGTTTTTT.

The chain carries TRBV28 and TRBJ1-1, with D unresolved. The CDR3 has 13 amino acids. Germline V CDR1 and CDR2: MDHEN, SYDVKM. V was trimmed by 6 bases and J by 1 base, leaving 9 bases between them. This CDR3 reads CASRSQKNTEAFF. As DNA, the CDR3 is TGTGCCAGCAGGAGCCAAAAGAACACTGAAGCTTTCTTT. The whole variable domain, remainder taken from reference TRBV28 and TRBJ1-1, is DVKVTQSSRYLVKRTGEKVFLECVQDMDHENMFWYRQDPGLGLRLIYFSYDVKMKEKGDIPEGYSVSREKKERFSLILESASTNQTSMYLCASRSQKNTEAFFGQGTRLTVV.